This T cell receptor (beta chain) stems from a study of PD-L1 blockade in urothelial cancer. As for the study in general: About nine tenths of the roughly 29 patients comprised males who had bladder-origin urothelial cancer. Samples came from 3 weeks, at the second dose, and 6 weeks into treatment.

As concerns this clone: Antigen specificity is unknown.

Study conclusions and caveats: Pretreatment clonality of the blood TCR repertoire below the median was predictive of superior survival.

The V and J ends lost 6 bases and 6 bases respectively, with 11 bases between them. The CDR3 length is 12 residues. Germline assignment: CDR1 MDHEN and CDR2 SYDVKM. Clones were read by immunoSEQ multiplex PCR, and TCRdb kept only the in-frame ones, dropping some. The sample consists of nearly 50,000 clones, 70% to 90% of them appearing once. Time point given: peripheral blood 6 weeks after treatment start. This TCR was sampled from a man in his 70s with urothelial cancer. The V and J genes are TRBV28 and TRBJ1-1; no reliable D call. The sequencing used PBMCs, collected around atezolizumab (anti-PD-L1) treatment. The CDR3 nucleotides read TGTGCCAGCAGCCCGCCCGAGGCTGAAGCTTTCTTT. Its protein is CASSPPEAEAFF.